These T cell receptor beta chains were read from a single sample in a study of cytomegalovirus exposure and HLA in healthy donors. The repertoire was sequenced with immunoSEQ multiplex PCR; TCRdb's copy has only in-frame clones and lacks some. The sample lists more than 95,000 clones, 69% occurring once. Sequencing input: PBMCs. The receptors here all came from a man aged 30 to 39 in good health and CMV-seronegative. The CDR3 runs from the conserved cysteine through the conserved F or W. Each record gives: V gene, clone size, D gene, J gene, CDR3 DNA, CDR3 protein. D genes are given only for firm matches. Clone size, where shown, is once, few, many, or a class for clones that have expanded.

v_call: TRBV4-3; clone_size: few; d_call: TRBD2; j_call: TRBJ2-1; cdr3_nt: TGCGCCAGCAGCCAAGCCGGGACTACATACAATGAGCAGTTCTTC; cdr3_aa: CASSQAGTTYNEQFF
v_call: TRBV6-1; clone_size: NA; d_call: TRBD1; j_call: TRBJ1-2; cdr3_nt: TGTGCCAGCAGTGAACCGCGGACAGGGGGATATGGCTACACCTTC; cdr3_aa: CASSEPRTGGYGYTF
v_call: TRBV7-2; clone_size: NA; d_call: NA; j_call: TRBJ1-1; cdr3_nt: TGTGCCAGCAGCTTAGGGGCGTCGGACACTGAAGCTTTCTTT; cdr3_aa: CASSLGASDTEAFF
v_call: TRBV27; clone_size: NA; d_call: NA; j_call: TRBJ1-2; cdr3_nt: TGTGCCAGCAGTTCAACAGGGCGCCCCTATGGCTACACCTTC; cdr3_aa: CASSSTGRPYGYTF
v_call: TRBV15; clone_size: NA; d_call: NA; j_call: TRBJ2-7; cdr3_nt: TGTGCCACCAGCAGAAACAGGGGAGGCGACTACGAGCAGTACTTC; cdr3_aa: CATSRNRGGDYEQYF
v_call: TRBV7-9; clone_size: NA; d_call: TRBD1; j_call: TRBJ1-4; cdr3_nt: TGTGCCAGCAGCTCGCCAAGAGCCGGGACAGCTGCTAATGAAAAACTGTTTTTT; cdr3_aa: CASSSPRAGTAANEKLFF
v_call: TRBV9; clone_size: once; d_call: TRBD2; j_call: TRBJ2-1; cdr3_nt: TGTGCCAGCAGCGCGGGAGGGCCCGCCAATGAGCAGTTCTTC; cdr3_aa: CASSAGGPANEQFF
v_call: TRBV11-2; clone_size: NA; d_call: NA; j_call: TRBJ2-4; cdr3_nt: TGTGCCAGCAGCTTAGATACTCCAGGGGTCGGAAACATTCAGTACTTC; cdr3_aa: CASSLDTPGVGNIQYF
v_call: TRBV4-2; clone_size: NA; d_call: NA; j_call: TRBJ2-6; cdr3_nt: TGTGCCAGCAGCCAACCGGCCCAGGGCTCTGGGGCCAACGTCCTGACTTTC; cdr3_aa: CASSQPAQGSGANVLTF
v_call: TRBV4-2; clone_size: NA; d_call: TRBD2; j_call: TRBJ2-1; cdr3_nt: TGTGCCAGCAGCCAAGTCAGCGGGAGTGCTTACAATGAGCAGTTCTTC; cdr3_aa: CASSQVSGSAYNEQFF
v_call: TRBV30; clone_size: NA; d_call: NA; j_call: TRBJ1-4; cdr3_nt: TGTGCCTGGGGAACAGGGCCGGAAAAACTGTTTTTT; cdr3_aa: CAWGTGPEKLFF
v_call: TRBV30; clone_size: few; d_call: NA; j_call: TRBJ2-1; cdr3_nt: TGTGCCTGGAGTGGAGACAGGTACAATGAGCAGTTCTTC; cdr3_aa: CAWSGDRYNEQFF
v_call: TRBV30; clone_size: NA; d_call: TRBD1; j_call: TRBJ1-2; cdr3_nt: TGTGCCTGGAGTGTGCGGGGGAATGGGGACAGGTCCGCTTGGTATGGTGGCTACACCTTC; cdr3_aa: CAWSVRGNGDRSAWYGGYTF
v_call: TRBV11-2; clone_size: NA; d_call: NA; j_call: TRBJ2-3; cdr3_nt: TGTGCCAGCAGTCCCCAGGGTACAGATACGCAGTATTTT; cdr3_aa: CASSPQGTDTQYF
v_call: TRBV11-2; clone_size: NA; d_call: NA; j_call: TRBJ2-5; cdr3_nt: TGTGCCAGCAGCCTTGGACAGTACCAAGAGACCCAGTACTTC; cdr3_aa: CASSLGQYQETQYF
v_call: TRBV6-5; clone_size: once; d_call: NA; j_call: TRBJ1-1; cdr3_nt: TGTGCCAGCAGTTACTCAGAGCGGCCTTCTTTT; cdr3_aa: CASSYSERPSF
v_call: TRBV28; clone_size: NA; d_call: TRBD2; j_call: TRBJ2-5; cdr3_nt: TGTGCCAGCAGTTACGGACTAGCGGGAGGGATAGAGACCCAGTACTTC; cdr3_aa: CASSYGLAGGIETQYF
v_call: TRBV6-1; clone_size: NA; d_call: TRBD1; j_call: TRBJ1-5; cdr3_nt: TGTGCCAGCAGTGCAGGACAGGGGGGCGGTTTCGGCAATCAGCCCCAGCATTTT; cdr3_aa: CASSAGQGGGFGNQPQHF
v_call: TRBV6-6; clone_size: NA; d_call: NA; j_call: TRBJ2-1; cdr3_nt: TGTGCCAGCAAAGCACGGGGTAGCTCCTACAATGAGCAGTTCTTC; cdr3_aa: CASKARGSSYNEQFF
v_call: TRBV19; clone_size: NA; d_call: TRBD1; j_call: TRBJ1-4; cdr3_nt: TGTGCCAGTAGTAGCTTCACAGGGGTAGCTAATGAAAAACTGTTTTTT; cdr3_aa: CASSSFTGVANEKLFF
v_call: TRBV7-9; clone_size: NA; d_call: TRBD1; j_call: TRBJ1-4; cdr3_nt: TGTGCCAGCAGCCCCGGGGACAGTAATGAAAAACTGTTTTTT; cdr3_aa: CASSPGDSNEKLFF
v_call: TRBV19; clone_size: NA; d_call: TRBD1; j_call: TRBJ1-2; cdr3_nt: TGTGCCAGTAGTAGGACAGGGCTTTTAAATGGCTACACCTTC; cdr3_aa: CASSRTGLLNGYTF
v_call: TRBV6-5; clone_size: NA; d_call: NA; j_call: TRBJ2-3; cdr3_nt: TGTGCCAGCAGAAGGACTAGCACAGATACGCAGTATTTT; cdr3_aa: CASRRTSTDTQYF
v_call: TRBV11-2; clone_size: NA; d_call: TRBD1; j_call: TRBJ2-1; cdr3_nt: TGTGCCAGCAGCTTAAGGGGACAGGGCGTGAATGAGCAGTTCTTC; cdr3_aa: CASSLRGQGVNEQFF
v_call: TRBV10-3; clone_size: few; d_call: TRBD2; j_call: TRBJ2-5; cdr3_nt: TGTGCCATCAGTGAGTCGTTTGGAGCTAGCGGGAAGGAGACCCAGTACTTC; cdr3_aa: CAISESFGASGKETQYF
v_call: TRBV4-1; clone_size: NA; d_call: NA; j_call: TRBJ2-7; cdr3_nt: TGCGCCAGCAGCCAAATCGGTCTCACTAGAGACCACGAGCAGTACTTC; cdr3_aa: CASSQIGLTRDHEQYF
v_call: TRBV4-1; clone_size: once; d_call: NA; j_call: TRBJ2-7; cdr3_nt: TGCGCCAGCAGCCAAGATGTGGGGCCGATCTACGAGCAGTACTTC; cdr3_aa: CASSQDVGPIYEQYF
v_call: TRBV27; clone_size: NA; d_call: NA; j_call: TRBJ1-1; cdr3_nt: TGTGCCAGCAGCCTAAGCCTCGACTCAGACGCTTTCTTT; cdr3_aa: CASSLSLDSDAFF
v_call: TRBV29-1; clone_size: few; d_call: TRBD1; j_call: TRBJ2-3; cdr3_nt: TGCAGCGTTGGGGACAGGGCAGATACGCAGTATTTT; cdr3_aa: CSVGDRADTQYF
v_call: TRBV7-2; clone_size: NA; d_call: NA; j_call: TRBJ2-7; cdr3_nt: TGTGCCAGCAGCCCGTCCCGGACTTCCTACGAGCAGTACTTC; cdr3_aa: CASSPSRTSYEQYF
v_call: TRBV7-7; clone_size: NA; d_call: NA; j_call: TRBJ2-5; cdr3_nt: TGTGCTAGCAGCTTAGGCGGGGCCGGGGAGACCCAGTACTTC; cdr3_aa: CASSLGGAGETQYF
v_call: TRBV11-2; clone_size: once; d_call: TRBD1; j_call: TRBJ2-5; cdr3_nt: TGTGCCAGCAGCCCAGTATGGGGACAGGGGTGGGAGACCCAGTACTTC; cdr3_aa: CASSPVWGQGWETQYF
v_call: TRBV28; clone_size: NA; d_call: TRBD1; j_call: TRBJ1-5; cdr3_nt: TGTGCCAGCAGCACCGGACAGGGTCGTCAGCCCCAGCATTTT; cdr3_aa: CASSTGQGRQPQHF
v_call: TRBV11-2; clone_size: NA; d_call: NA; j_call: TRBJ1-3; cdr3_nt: TGTGCCAGCAGCTTAAAACAGGCCACGTTTGGAAACACCATATATTTT; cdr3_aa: CASSLKQATFGNTIYF
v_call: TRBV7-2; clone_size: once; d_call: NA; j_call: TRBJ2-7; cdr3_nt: TGTGCCAGCAGCCCACCGGCCAGGGTCGACGAGCAGTACTTC; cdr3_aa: CASSPPARVDEQYF
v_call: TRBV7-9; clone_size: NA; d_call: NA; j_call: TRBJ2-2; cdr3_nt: TGTGCCAGCAGCCCCCCTGGGGCGACGCTGTTTTTT; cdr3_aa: CASSPPGATLFF
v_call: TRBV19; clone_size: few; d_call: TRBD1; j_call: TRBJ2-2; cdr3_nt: TGTGCCTACAGGGGGAACACCGGGGAGCTGTTTTTT; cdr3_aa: CAYRGNTGELFF
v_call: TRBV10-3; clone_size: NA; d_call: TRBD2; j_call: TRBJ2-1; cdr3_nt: TGTGCCACCGGCGTTAGATTAGCGGGAGATGAGCAGTTCTTC; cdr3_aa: CATGVRLAGDEQFF
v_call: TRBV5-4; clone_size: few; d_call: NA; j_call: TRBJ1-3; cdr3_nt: TGTGCCAGCAGCTTAAGAGGGAGCGGTGGAAACACCATATATTTT; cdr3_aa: CASSLRGSGGNTIYF
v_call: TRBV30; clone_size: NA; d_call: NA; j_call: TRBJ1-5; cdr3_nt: TGTGCCTGGAGTGTACGAACGGGAGGGGGGTTCCGGCAGCCCCAGCATTTT; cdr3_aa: CAWSVRTGGGFRQPQHF
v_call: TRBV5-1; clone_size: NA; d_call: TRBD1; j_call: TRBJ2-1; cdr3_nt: TGCGCCAGCAGCCTGCCAGGGGGCGAAGAGCAGTTCTTC; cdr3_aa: CASSLPGGEEQFF
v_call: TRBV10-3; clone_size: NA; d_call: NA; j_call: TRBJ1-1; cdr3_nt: TGTGCCATCACCGACCGGGTCTACACTGAAGCTTTCTTT; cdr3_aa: CAITDRVYTEAFF
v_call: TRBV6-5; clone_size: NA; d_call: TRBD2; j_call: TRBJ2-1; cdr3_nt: TGTGCCAGCAGCCAGGGACTAGCGGGATACAATGAGCAGTTCTTC; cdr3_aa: CASSQGLAGYNEQFF